These 7 T cell receptor beta chains were sequenced from one sample in a study of blood T cells in healthy people across ages. The second PCR ran roughly 7 to 11 cycles with a sample-barcoded 5' primer and J-beta primers. A single record per CDR3 protein comes from TCRdb applying MiXCR to the 5' RACE reads. Of about 1.6 million distinct CDR3 sequences in the sample, around 35% were seen once. Material: blood. These receptor sequences come from a woman aged 25 to 39 in good health.

V gene TRBV7-8 combines with J gene TRBJ2-5; TRBD2 matches 7 bases. Trimming cost V 1 base and J 5 bases; bases outside gene matches: 7. The CDR3 spans 15 residues. The V gene's germline CDR1 is SGHVS and CDR2 FQNEAQ. The CDR3 loop reads CASSLVGRAPETQYF. In nucleotides, the CDR3 is TGTGCCAGCAGCTTAGTTGGGAGGGCCCCGGAGACCCAGTACTTC. Full variable domain (missing parts from reference TRBV7-8 and TRBJ2-5): GAGVSQSPRYKVAKRGQDVALRCDPISGHVSLFWYQQALGQGPEFLTYFQNEAQLDKSGLPSDRFFAERPEGSVSTLKIQRTQQEDSAVYLCASSLVGRAPETQYFGPGTRLLVL.

The chain couples TRBV5-1 to TRBJ2-1, with 9 bases aligning to TRBD1. The junction had 15 bases not matched to a gene; V was cut back by 4 bases and J by 7 bases. The length of the CDR3 is 17 residues. Germline loops: CDR1 SGHRS, CDR2 YFSETQ. CDR3 DNA: TGCGCCAGCAGCCAGATTCCGGGACAGGGAATAGTAAATGAGCAGTTCTTC. It specifies CASSQIPGQGIVNEQFF.

This clonotype came up many times. CDR3 in DNA: TGTGCCAGCAGCTCCCCTCTAGCGGGGGAGTACAATGAGCAGTTCTTC. This gives the protein CASSSPLAGEYNEQFF. The chain employs TRBV7-9 and TRBJ2-1; 10 nucleotides agree with TRBD2. In germline, CDR1 is SEHNR, CDR2 FQNEAQ (reference sequence). This CDR3 has 16 residues. V trimming: 4 bases; J trimming: 4 bases; junction bases outside the gene matches: 7.

J is TRBJ2-2 and V is TRBV9, with TRBD1 identical over 8 bases. V lost 7 bases and J lost 6; bases outside the gene matches: 5. Per germline, CDR1 SGDLS and CDR2 YYNGEE. The CDR3 extends over 13 amino acids. CDR3 loop: CASGTGGAGELFF. DNA of the CDR3: TGTGCCAGCGGGACAGGAGGGGCCGGGGAGCTGTTTTTT.

Only a few counts were recorded for this clonotype. The chain joins TRBV5-6 to TRBJ2-7, with TRBD1 identical over 11 bases. J was trimmed by 3 bases and V by 4 bases; bases with no gene match: 6. This CDR3 is built from 15 residues. Germline CDR1 SGHDT, CDR2 YYEEEE. For the CDR3, the DNA is TGTGCCAGCAGCCTACCCGGGACAGGGGGCTACGAGCAGTACTTC. This sequence encodes CASSLPGTGGYEQYF.

The chain carries TRBV5-1 and TRBJ2-1, with 11 bases fitting TRBD2. The CDR3 runs 16 residues. J was trimmed by 8 bases and V by 4 bases; bases with no gene match: 11. Germline-derived CDR1 and CDR2 are SGHRS and YFSETQ. Here the CDR3 DNA reads TGCGCCAGCAGCCCTACAACTAGCGGGAGTTGGCATGAGCAGTTCTTC. Translation: CASSPTTSGSWHEQFF.

The rearrangement joins TRBV6-1 to TRBJ1-2; D is unresolved. This CDR3 has 15 residues. Trimming pared 10 bases from V and 9 bases from J, leaving 27 bases between. Germline V gives CDR1 MNHNS, CDR2 SASEGT. CDR3 amino acids: CATHLPTARLGSYTF. The CDR3 DNA reads TGTGCCACCCATCTTCCAACAGCCCGGCTAGGGAGCTACACCTTC.